These 22 T cell receptor beta chains came from one sample sequenced in a study of human T cells and chemical hapten exposure. Regarding time point: patch test 2, 6 weeks after DPC sensitization. Treatment specified: therapeutic diphenylcyclopropenone sensitization with weekly scalp DPC. TCRdb recomputed calls from the RACE reads with MiXCR, one row per CDR3 protein. This table has 330,000 or so distinct CDR3 sequences, over 6% appearing once. This specimen consisted of whole blood, obtained in connection with sensitization to the hapten diphenylcyclopropenone (DPC). The receptors were sampled from a woman aged 18-35 years with alopecia areata. Some clones in this sample may be carry-over from other donors' samples.

This clonotype occurred many times. The rearrangement links TRBV3-1 to TRBJ2-2; D may be TRBD2 (6 bases). V lost 3 bases to trimming and J lost 7 bases, with 12 bases between them. The CDR3 spans 14 residues. The germline V gene encodes CDR1 LGHDT and CDR2 YNNKEL (reference sequence). The CDR3 nucleotides are TGTGCCAGCAGCCATGGGACTCCGTTCGGGGAGCTGTTTTTT. Translation gives CASSHGTPFGELFF. Looking up the rest from reference TRBV3-1 and TRBJ2-2 gives the full variable domain: DTAVSQTPKYLVTQMGNDKSIKCEQNLGHDTMYWYKQDSKKFLKIMFSYNNKELIINETVPNRFSPKSPDKAHLNLHINSLELGDSAVYFCASSHGTPFGELFFGEGSRLTVL.

A few counts support this clonotype. CDR3: CASSLVRQVLNTGELFF. DNA for the CDR3: TGTGCCAGCAGCTTAGTGAGGCAGGTCCTGAACACCGGGGAGCTGTTTTTT. The chain links TRBV7-8 to TRBJ2-2; D not certain. CDR3 length: 17 amino acids. Germline assignment: CDR1 SGHVS and CDR2 FQNEAQ. V lost 1 base to trimming and J lost 1 base, with 13 bases between them.

This clonotype was recorded at least ten times. The rearrangement joins TRBV2 to TRBJ1-2; the D is unclear. CDR1 is SNHLY and CDR2 is FYNNEI in the germline V gene. The CDR3 is made up of 14 amino acids. Trimming took 4 bases from V and 3 from J, leaving 12 bases between them. CDR3 sequence: CASSVPGLDYGYTF. In DNA, the CDR3 is TGTGCCAGCAGTGTGCCAGGCTTGGACTATGGCTACACCTTC.

This clonotype was detected a few times. The rearrangement links TRBV6-6 to TRBJ2-7; D is unresolved. CDR3 length: 13 amino acids. Germline V gene data show CDR1 as MNHNY and CDR2 as SVGAGI (reference sequence). Trimming removed 6 bases at V and 2 bases at J, with 11 bases between. CDR3 protein: CASSDGPTYEQYF. Here the CDR3 DNA reads TGTGCCAGCAGCGACGGGCCGACCTACGAGCAGTACTTC.

The J gene is TRBJ1-1, the V gene TRBV12-3 or TRBV12-4, with a weak D call TRBD1 (6 bases). Trimming stripped 0 bases from V and 12 bases from J, with 11 bases between. The CDR3 has 12 amino acids. CDR3 in amino acids: CASSLAGAQTFF. The CDR3 bases are TGTGCCAGCAGTTTAGCGGGGGCTCAAACTTTCTTT.

This clonotype has a handful of counts. The chain recombines TRBV9 with TRBJ2-1; D gene uncertain. V shed 2 bases and J shed 9 bases, with 15 bases lying between them. CDR1 and CDR2 from the germline V gene are SGDLS and YYNGEE. The CDR3 totals 14 residues. CDR3 in amino acids: CASSVRPPQGEQFF. The DNA of the CDR3 is TGTGCCAGCAGCGTCCGACCCCCCCAAGGTGAGCAGTTCTTC. Supplemented by reference TRBV9 and TRBJ2-1, the full variable domain reads DSGVTQTPKHLITATGQRVTLRCSPRSGDLSVYWYQQSLDQGLQFLIQYYNGEERAKGNILERFSAQQFPDLHSELNLSSLELGDSALYFCASSVRPPQGEQFFGPGTRLTVL.

The gene calls are TRBV20-1 and TRBJ2-3; 14 bases fit TRBD2. The CDR3 is 16 amino acids. Germline CDR1 reads DFQATT; CDR2 reads SNEGSKA (reference sequence). J lost 5 bases, V lost 1 base, and 5 bases had no gene match. The CDR3 region has the DNA TGCAGTGCTAGAGGGGGACTAGCGGGGGCCGGAGATACGCAGTATTTT. It codes for CSARGGLAGAGDTQYF.

This clonotype was counted ten times or more. The chain recombines TRBV7-2 with TRBJ1-1; D is unclear. CDR3 length equals 16 residues. V lost 1 base and J lost 0, with 12 bases in between. Germline CDR1 is SGHTA and CDR2 is FQGNSA. This chain's CDR3 is CASSLGSGIMNTEAFF. The CDR3 DNA follows: TGTGCCAGCAGCTTAGGTTCGGGGATTATGAACACTGAAGCTTTCTTT.

This clonotype has just a few counts. The J gene is TRBJ2-5, the V gene TRBV15, with no clear D. The CDR3 is 11 residues long. The V and J ends lost 0 bases and 4 bases respectively, with 0 bases between them. The germline V gene has CDR1 LNHNV and CDR2 YYDKDF (reference sequence). CDR3 sequence reads: CATSREETQYF. CDR3 sequence (DNA): TGTGCCACCAGCAGAGAAGAGACCCAGTACTTC.

This chain uses TRBV6-5 with TRBJ1-2; TRBD1 is a possible D gene (6 bases). The CDR3 sequence is 13 residues long. V was pared by 10 bases and J by 4 bases, with 16 bases between. Germline assignment: CDR1 MNHEY and CDR2 SVGAGI. This CDR3 is CATGEDSFYGYTF. CDR3 in DNA: TGTGCCACAGGGGAAGACAGCTTCTATGGCTACACCTTC.

Many counts were recorded for this clonotype. The genes are TRBV18 and TRBJ2-3; TRBD2 matches at 7 bases. CDR1 is KGHSH, CDR2 LQKENI, per germline. The CDR3 covers 14 residues. J was trimmed by 9 bases and V by 2 bases; bases with no gene match: 8. The CDR3 region is CASSPGEGAVTQYF. The CDR3 DNA reads as TGTGCCAGCTCACCAGGGGAGGGAGCAGTCACGCAGTATTTT.

This clonotype was recorded a few times. This chain joins TRBV7-6 and TRBJ2-3; tentative D call: TRBD2 (6 bases). Germline assignment: CDR1 SGHVS and CDR2 FNYEAQ. Trimming left V 0 bases short and J 2 bases short, with 21 bases between. The CDR3 is 19 residues long. In DNA, the CDR3 is TGTGCCAGCAGCTTAGCGGACCTTCTTAGCGGTGGTCACACAGATACGCAGTATTTT. It encodes CASSLADLLSGGHTDTQYF. Combining the CDR3 with reference TRBV7-6 and TRBJ2-3 gives the whole variable domain GAGVSQSPRYKVTKRGQDVALRCDPISGHVSLYWYRQALGQGPEFLTYFNYEAQQDKSGLPNDRFSAERPEGSISTLTIQRTEQRDSAMYRCASSLADLLSGGHTDTQYFGPGTRLTVL.

At least ten counts were recorded for this clonotype. The chain combines TRBV9 with TRBJ1-2; D ambiguous. Germline V gene lookup returns CDR1 SGDLS and CDR2 YYNGEE. Trimming removed 0 bases at V and 1 base at J, with 10 bases between. CDR3 length equals 15 residues. CDR3 amino acids: CASSVGGGSNYGYTF. For the CDR3, the DNA is TGTGCCAGCAGCGTAGGAGGAGGGAGTAACTATGGCTACACCTTC.

This clonotype showed up many times. The gene calls are TRBV27 and TRBJ1-1; the match to TRBD1 covers 7 bases. The CDR3 extends over 20 amino acids. The junction had 24 bases not matched to a gene; V was cut back by 3 bases and J by 5 bases. Germline V gives CDR1 MNHEY, CDR2 SMNVEV (reference sequence). The CDR3 sequence is CASSFLGQSNRGEFTTEAFF. As DNA, the CDR3 is TGTGCCAGCAGTTTTTTGGGACAGTCCAATCGAGGAGAGTTTACGACTGAAGCTTTCTTT.

This clonotype came up many times. CDR3 region: CASSSPRADEKLFF. The CDR3 DNA is TGTGCCAGCAGTTCTCCAAGGGCAGACGAAAAACTGTTTTTT. This chain uses TRBV6-6 with TRBJ1-4; D unclear. Trimming stripped 4 bases from V and 8 bases from J, with 14 bases between. The germline V gene has CDR1 MNHNY and CDR2 SVGAGI (reference sequence). The length of the CDR3 is 14 residues.

This clonotype was seen repeatedly, ten times or more. The V gene is TRBV6-2 or TRBV6-3, the J gene TRBJ2-3, with D perhaps matching TRBD1 (5 bases). Trimming took off 2 bases at V and 2 bases at J, with 11 bases between the two ends. The CDR3 spans 15 residues. From germline, CDR1 is MNHEY and CDR2 SVGEGT. The CDR3 protein is CASSYRGASTDTQYF. DNA of the CDR3: TGTGCCAGCAGTTACCGTGGGGCGTCCACAGATACGCAGTATTTT.

For this clonotype: With a much larger clone just one base away, this may be a read error. This chain connects TRBV7-9 to TRBJ1-5, with a tentative D call TRBD1 (5 bases). V gave up 1 base and J gave up 0 bases, with 13 bases separating them. The length of the CDR3 is 17 residues. The germline V gene encodes CDR1 SEHNR and CDR2 FQNEAQ (reference sequence). The CDR3 DNA sequence: TGTGCCAGCAGCTTAGTTTTGGAGGACAATAGCAATCAGCCCCAGCATTTT. It specifies CASSLVLEDNSNQPQHF.

This clonotype occurred a few times. The J gene is TRBJ2-3, the V gene TRBV11-2; the D is unclear. Trimming cost V 5 bases and J 0 bases, with 9 bases left between them. This CDR3 comprises 14 residues. The germline V gene has CDR1 SGHAT and CDR2 FQNNGV. CDR3 in amino acids: CASSQKTSTDTQYF. CDR3 DNA: TGTGCCAGCAGCCAAAAGACAAGCACAGATACGCAGTATTTT. The full variable domain, rest sourced from reference TRBV11-2 and TRBJ2-3, is EAGVAQSPRYKIIEKRQSVAFWCNPISGHATLYWYQQILGQGPKLLIQFQNNGVVDDSQLPKDRFSAERLKGVDSTLKIQPAKLEDSAVYLCASSQKTSTDTQYFGPGTRLTVL.

In its sample, this clonotype was seen a few times. This chain connects TRBV7-2 to TRBJ1-1; possible D gene TRBD1, 5 bases. The germline gives CDR1 SGHTA, CDR2 FQGNSA. This CDR3 spans 13 amino acids. Deletions cut 8 bases from V and 5 bases from J, with 15 bases between. DNA for the CDR3: TGTGCCAGCGCCGAAGCGGCAGGGACTGAAGCTTTCTTT. Translation: CASAEAAGTEAFF.

The J gene is TRBJ1-4, the V gene TRBV20-1; D gene unclear. The V gene's germline CDR1 is DFQATT and CDR2 SNEGSKA (reference sequence). CDR3 size: 14 residues. Trimming shortened V by 3 bases and J by 4 bases, and 12 bases separated the two germline ends. The DNA of the CDR3 is TGCAGTGCTAGCGGCCCTCCTTTTAATGAAAAACTGTTTTTT. It translates to CSASGPPFNEKLFF.

This clonotype occurred a few times. The V call is TRBV12-3 or TRBV12-4, the J call TRBJ2-7, with 10 bases lining up with TRBD1. The length of the CDR3 is 16 residues. V lost 4 bases and J lost 0; bases outside the gene matches: 6. CDR3 in DNA: TGTGCCAGCAGTTCTGGGACAGGGGTTTTCTCCTACGAGCAGTACTTC. This codes for CASSSGTGVFSYEQYF.

Only a few counts were recorded for this clonotype. The chain uses TRBV6-2 or TRBV6-3 and TRBJ2-3; 7 bases fit TRBD1. V shed 6 bases and J 0 bases; nucleotides not matched to a gene: 3. This CDR3 spans 14 amino acids. Looked up from germline, CDR1 is MNHEY and CDR2 is SVGEGT. The chain's CDR3 is CASRRDSSTDTQYF. The CDR3 bases are TGTGCCAGCAGGAGGGACAGTAGCACAGATACGCAGTATTTT.